The rows below give T cell receptor beta chains drawn from one sample of a study of CDR3 diversity in severe acne. MiXCR, run by TCRdb on the PCR reads, gives a single entry per CDR3 protein. Of about 85,000 distinct CDR3 sequences in the sample, 45% to 50% were seen once. Material for sequencing was blood. The source is a male donor in good health, serving as a control. The conserved cysteine and the conserved F or W are not part of the CDR3 here. Each record gives: clone size, V gene, J gene, CDR3 length, D gene, CDR3 protein. D genes are given only for firm matches. Only part of the rows carry a size: once, few, many, or a class if the clone is expanded.

clone size: many
V gene: TRBV5-1
J gene: TRBJ2-5
CDR3 length: 10
D gene: -
CDR3 protein: ASSLDGTPSY

clone size: -
V gene: TRBV29-1
J gene: TRBJ2-1
CDR3 length: 12
D gene: TRBD2
CDR3 protein: SVGGLAGAYEQF

clone size: -
V gene: TRBV7-2
J gene: TRBJ2-5
CDR3 length: 12
D gene: TRBD1
CDR3 protein: ASSLDRDQETQY

clone size: -
V gene: TRBV27
J gene: TRBJ2-7
CDR3 length: 10
D gene: -
CDR3 protein: ASSWPTYEQY

clone size: -
V gene: TRBV24-1
J gene: TRBJ2-7
CDR3 length: 10
D gene: -
CDR3 protein: ATSRGPYEQY

clone size: many
V gene: TRBV10-3
J gene: TRBJ1-1
CDR3 length: 13
D gene: -
CDR3 protein: AITGAPGGYTEAF

clone size: many
V gene: TRBV6-5
J gene: TRBJ2-6
CDR3 length: 11
D gene: -
CDR3 protein: ASTRSGANVLT

clone size: -
V gene: TRBV18
J gene: TRBJ1-3
CDR3 length: 13
D gene: -
CDR3 protein: ASSLSETPRNTIY

clone size: -
V gene: TRBV20-1
J gene: TRBJ2-1
CDR3 length: 13
D gene: -
CDR3 protein: SARDLGGSYNEQF

clone size: -
V gene: TRBV10-1
J gene: TRBJ2-2
CDR3 length: 10
D gene: -
CDR3 protein: ASSEGFGELF

clone size: -
V gene: TRBV27
J gene: TRBJ2-3
CDR3 length: 11
D gene: -
CDR3 protein: ASSSPPSVTQY

clone size: many
V gene: TRBV28
J gene: TRBJ1-1
CDR3 length: 10
D gene: -
CDR3 protein: ASSLVGAAAF

clone size: -
V gene: TRBV20-1
J gene: TRBJ2-5
CDR3 length: 12
D gene: TRBD2
CDR3 protein: SAREQAGVETQY

clone size: few
V gene: TRBV29-1
J gene: TRBJ2-7
CDR3 length: 9
D gene: -
CDR3 protein: SAGGGYEQY

clone size: -
V gene: TRBV29-1
J gene: TRBJ2-7
CDR3 length: 11
D gene: TRBD2
CDR3 protein: SVESPGGKRQY

clone size: -
V gene: TRBV20-1
J gene: TRBJ2-2
CDR3 length: 10
D gene: -
CDR3 protein: SAEGGTGELF

clone size: once
V gene: TRBV5-1
J gene: TRBJ2-7
CDR3 length: 14
D gene: TRBD2
CDR3 protein: ASSSTRLAGGGEQY

clone size: -
V gene: TRBV27
J gene: TRBJ2-7
CDR3 length: 10
D gene: TRBD1
CDR3 protein: AIGTDSYEQY

clone size: few
V gene: TRBV10-2
J gene: TRBJ2-5
CDR3 length: 11
D gene: -
CDR3 protein: ASSESIPETQY

clone size: -
V gene: TRBV5-5
J gene: TRBJ2-2
CDR3 length: 13
D gene: TRBD2
CDR3 protein: ASSSLAGATGELF

clone size: -
V gene: TRBV5-6
J gene: TRBJ2-5
CDR3 length: 14
D gene: TRBD2
CDR3 protein: ASSRGLAGGPPTQY

clone size: -
V gene: TRBV20-1
J gene: TRBJ2-2
CDR3 length: 12
D gene: -
CDR3 protein: SAKRGSDTGELF

clone size: -
V gene: TRBV5-4
J gene: TRBJ1-6
CDR3 length: 12
D gene: TRBD1
CDR3 protein: ASSVGTGDSPLH

clone size: -
V gene: TRBV7-7
J gene: TRBJ2-2
CDR3 length: 13
D gene: TRBD1
CDR3 protein: ASSATGARGGELF

clone size: -
V gene: TRBV6-5
J gene: TRBJ1-5
CDR3 length: 13
D gene: TRBD1
CDR3 protein: ASTTGQGNNQPQH

clone size: -
V gene: TRBV28
J gene: TRBJ2-7
CDR3 length: 14
D gene: -
CDR3 protein: ASSADPRLKSYEQY

clone size: -
V gene: TRBV11-2
J gene: TRBJ2-5
CDR3 length: 12
D gene: TRBD1
CDR3 protein: ASSRGTGGLTQY

clone size: -
V gene: TRBV7-2
J gene: TRBJ1-5
CDR3 length: 13
D gene: -
CDR3 protein: ASSFQQGADQPQH